This T cell receptor (beta chain) was found in a study of blood T cell repertoires in COVID-19. Study-wide context: Specimens from acute and convalescent COVID-19 originated in the United States, Italy and Spain.

From germline, CDR1 is SGHAT and CDR2 FQNNGV. The CDR3 has 15 residues. Trimming removed 0 bases at V and 7 bases at J, with 15 bases between. The method was immunoSEQ multiplex PCR; TCRdb's version includes in-frame clones alone and lacks a portion of them. The data contain about 71,000 clones, roughly 82% of them singletons. The chain carries TRBV11-2 and TRBJ1-2; tentatively, D is TRBD1 (5 bases). The sequence was obtained from a woman older than 75 with active or convalescent COVID-19. Sequencing was carried out using peripheral blood. The CDR3 coding sequence is TGTGCCAGCAGCTTAGACGGGACGGGAGTCGGTGGCTACACCTTC. Amino acids: CASSLDGTGVGGYTF.